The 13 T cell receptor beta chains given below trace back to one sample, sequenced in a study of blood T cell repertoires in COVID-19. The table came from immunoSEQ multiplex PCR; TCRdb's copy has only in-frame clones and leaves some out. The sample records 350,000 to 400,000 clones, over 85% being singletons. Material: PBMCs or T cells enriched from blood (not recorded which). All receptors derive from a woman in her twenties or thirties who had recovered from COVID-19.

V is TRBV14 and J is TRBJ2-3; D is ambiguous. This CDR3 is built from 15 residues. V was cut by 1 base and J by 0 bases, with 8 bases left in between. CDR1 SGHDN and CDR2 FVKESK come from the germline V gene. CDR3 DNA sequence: TGTGCCAGCAGCCAAGGTGGCACAAGCACAGATACGCAGTATTTT. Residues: CASSQGGTSTDTQYF.

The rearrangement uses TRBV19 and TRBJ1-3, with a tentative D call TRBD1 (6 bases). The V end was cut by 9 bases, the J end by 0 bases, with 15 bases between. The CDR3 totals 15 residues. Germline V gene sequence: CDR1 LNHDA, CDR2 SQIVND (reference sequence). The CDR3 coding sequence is TGTGCCAGCGCCCGACAGGAGACCTCTGGAAACACCATATATTTT. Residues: CASARQETSGNTIYF.

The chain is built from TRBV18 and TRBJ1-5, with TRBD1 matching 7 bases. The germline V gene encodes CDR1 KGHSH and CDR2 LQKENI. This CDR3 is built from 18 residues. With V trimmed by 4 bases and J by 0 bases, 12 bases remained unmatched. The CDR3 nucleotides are TGTGCCAGCTCACTGTACCCCCGGGACAGCTATAGCAATCAGCCCCAGCATTTT. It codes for CASSLYPRDSYSNQPQHF.

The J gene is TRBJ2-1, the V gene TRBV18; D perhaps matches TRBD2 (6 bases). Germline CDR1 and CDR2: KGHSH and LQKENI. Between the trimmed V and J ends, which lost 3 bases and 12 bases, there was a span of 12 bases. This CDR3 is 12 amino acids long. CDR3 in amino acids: CASSPEEGVQFF. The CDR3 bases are TGTGCCAGCTCACCGGAGGAGGGAGTGCAGTTCTTC.

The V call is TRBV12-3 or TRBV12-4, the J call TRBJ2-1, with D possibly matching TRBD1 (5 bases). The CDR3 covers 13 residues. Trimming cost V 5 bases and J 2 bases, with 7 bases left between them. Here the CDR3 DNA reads TGTGCCAGCAGTCGACAGACCTACAATGAGCAGTTCTTC. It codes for CASSRQTYNEQFF.

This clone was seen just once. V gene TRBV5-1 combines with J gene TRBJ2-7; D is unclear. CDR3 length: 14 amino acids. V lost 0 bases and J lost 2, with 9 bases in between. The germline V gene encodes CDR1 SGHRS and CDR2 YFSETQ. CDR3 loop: CASSLVAETYEQYF. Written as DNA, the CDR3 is TGCGCCAGCAGCTTGGTGGCGGAGACCTACGAGCAGTACTTC.

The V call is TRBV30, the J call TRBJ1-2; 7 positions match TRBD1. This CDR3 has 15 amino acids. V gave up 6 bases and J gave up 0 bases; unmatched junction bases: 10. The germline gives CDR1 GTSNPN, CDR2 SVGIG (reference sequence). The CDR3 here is CACLLKGAPNYGYTF. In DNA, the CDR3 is TGTGCCTGTCTACTTAAGGGGGCGCCTAACTATGGCTACACCTTC.

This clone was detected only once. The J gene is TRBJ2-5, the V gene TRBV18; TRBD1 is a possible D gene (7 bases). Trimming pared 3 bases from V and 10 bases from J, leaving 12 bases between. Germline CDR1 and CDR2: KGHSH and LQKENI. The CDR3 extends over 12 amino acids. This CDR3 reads CASSPPRGVQYF. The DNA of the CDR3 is TGTGCCAGCTCACCCCCCAGGGGGGTCCAGTACTTC. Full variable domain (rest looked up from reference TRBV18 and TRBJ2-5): NAGVMQNPRHLVRRRGQEARLRCSPMKGHSHVYWYRQLPEEGLKFMVYLQKENIIDESGMPKERFSAEFPKEGPSILRIQQVVRGDSAAYFCASSPPRGVQYFGPGTRLLVL.

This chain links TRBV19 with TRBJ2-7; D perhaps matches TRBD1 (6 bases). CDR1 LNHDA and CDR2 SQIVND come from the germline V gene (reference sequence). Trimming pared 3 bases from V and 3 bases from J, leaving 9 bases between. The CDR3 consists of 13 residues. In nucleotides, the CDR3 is TGTGCCAGTAGTATCCGGGACAACTACGAGCAGTACTTC. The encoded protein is CASSIRDNYEQYF.

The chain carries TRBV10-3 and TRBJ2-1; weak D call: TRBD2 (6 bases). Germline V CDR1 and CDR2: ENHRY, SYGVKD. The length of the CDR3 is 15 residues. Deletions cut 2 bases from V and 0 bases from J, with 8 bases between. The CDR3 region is CAISEDGSSYNEQFF. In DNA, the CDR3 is TGTGCCATCAGTGAGGACGGGAGCTCCTACAATGAGCAGTTCTTC.

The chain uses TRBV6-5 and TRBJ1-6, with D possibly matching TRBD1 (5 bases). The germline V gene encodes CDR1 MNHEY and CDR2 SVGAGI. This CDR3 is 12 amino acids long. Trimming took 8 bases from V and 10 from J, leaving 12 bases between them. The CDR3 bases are TGTGCCAGCGGGGCTTTGGGGTCACCCCTCCACTTT. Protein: CASGALGSPLHF.

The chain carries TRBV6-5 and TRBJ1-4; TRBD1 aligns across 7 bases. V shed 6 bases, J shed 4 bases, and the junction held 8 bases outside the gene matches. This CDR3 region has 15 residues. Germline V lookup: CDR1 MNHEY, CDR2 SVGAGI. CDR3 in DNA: TGTGCCAGCAGCGCCGGGACAGCAGATAATGAAAAACTGTTTTTT. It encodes CASSAGTADNEKLFF.

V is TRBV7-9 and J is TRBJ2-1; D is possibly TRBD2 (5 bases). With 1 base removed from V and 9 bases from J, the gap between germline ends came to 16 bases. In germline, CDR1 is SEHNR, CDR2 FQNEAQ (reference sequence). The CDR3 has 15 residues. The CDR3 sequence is CASSLESITAGEQFF. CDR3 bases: TGTGCCAGCAGCTTAGAATCCATAACGGCGGGTGAGCAGTTCTTC.